Given below is one T cell receptor beta chain in context. Its target is unknown. PBMCs served as the source from which CD4+ and CD8+ T cells were sorted. This entry comes from a study of CD8+ T cells in alopecia areata. V lost 0 bases to trimming and J lost 6 bases, with 16 bases between them. The CDR3 loop spans 16 amino acids. Germline V gene sequence: CDR1 LGHNA, CDR2 YNFKEQ. RNA was isolated and reverse transcribed to cDNA, the sequencing template. Clones were read by immunoSEQ multiplex PCR, and TCRdb kept only the in-frame ones, dropping some. Of more than 100,000 clones listed, approximately 60% are singletons. Study results and caveats: Lesional scalp displayed greater clonality than normal scalp, most notably in alopecia totalis/universalis.

The chain has TRBV4-2 and TRBJ2-3; D unresolved. This clonotype was sampled from a human donor in good health. Sample: CD4+ T cells sorted from blood. The CDR3 nucleotides are TGTGCCAGCAGCCAAGATCTAACCCCACCCTTGGATACGCAGTATTTT. It encodes CASSQDLTPPLDTQYF.